The T cell receptor beta chain described here comes from a study of Ad26.COV2.S vaccination and SARS-CoV-2 variants. Across the study: The trial was COV1001 and the donor's arm was Ad26.COV2.S. Notes on the study in general: The placebo group had lower spike-specific TCR breadth than the vaccine recipients did. Measures of TCR breadth and depth may have fallen short of total T cell responses.

The CDR3 extends over 13 amino acids. This clone was found once. Its specificity is unknown. Described treatment: some 19 received Ad26.COV2.S at low or high dose, single or two shots; a few received placebo; per-sample allocation not given. Sampling took place 63 days after the first vaccine or placebo injection. Based in Boston, the donor was an adult of 18-55 years. Method: immunoSEQ multiplex PCR; TCRdb's copy keeps in-frame clones and lacks some. The sample has 300,000 to 400,000 clones; around 84% are singletons. Sequences were derived from peripheral blood, sampled in a trial of Ad26.COV2.S vaccine versus placebo. This sequence originates from a person between 18 and 59 years old who received the Ad26.COV2.S COVID-19 vaccine or a placebo. The chain joins TRBV21-1 to TRBJ2-3; the table's TRBD2 call for D was not verified on the DNA. TRBV21-1 is described as a pseudogene. In nucleotides, the CDR3 is TGTGCCAGCACACCGAGCTACACAGATACGCAGTATTTT. It specifies CASTPSYTDTQYF.